These 30 T cell receptor beta chains originate from one sample sequenced in a study of CD8 T cells in ankylosing spondylitis. TCRdb processed the 5' RACE reads anew with MiXCR; each CDR3 protein has one entry. In the table there are 200,000 or so distinct CDR3 sequences, about 20% of which are singletons. The specimen sequenced was blood, either unsorted or a sorted T cell fraction (not recorded which). All receptors derive from a male donor aged 10-29 years with ankylosing spondylitis or in good health (not recorded which).

This clonotype was counted between two and nine times. V usage is TRBV12-5 and J usage is TRBJ2-1; 9 positions match TRBD2. V lost 5 bases and J lost 10; bases outside the gene matches: 9. CDR3 length: 14 amino acids. CDR1 is LGHNT and CDR2 is FRNRAP in the germline V gene. The CDR3 reads CASGTTSGAIEQFF. The CDR3 bases are TGTGCTAGTGGTACGACTAGCGGAGCCATCGAGCAGTTCTTC.

The CDR3 spells CASSPVPGTEAFF. CDR3 bases: TGTGCCAGCAGCCCCGTCCCGGGGACTGAAGCTTTCTTT. The rearrangement joins TRBV7-2 to TRBJ1-1, with no clear D. Germline lookup yields CDR1 SGHTA and CDR2 FQGNSA. The CDR3 length is 13 residues. The V gene lost 5 bases and the J gene lost 5 bases, with 12 bases spanning the gap.

Ten or more counts support this clonotype. The gene calls are TRBV19 and TRBJ2-1; D might be TRBD2 (6 bases). The CDR3 length is 9 residues. CDR1 LNHDA and CDR2 SQIVND come from the germline V gene (reference sequence). Trimming stripped 11 bases from V and 9 bases from J, with 8 bases between. In DNA form, the CDR3 reads TGTGCCGCCGGGGGTGAGCAGTTCTTC. Amino acid sequence: CAAGGEQFF.

The table lists this clonotype with many counts. V usage is TRBV29-1 and J usage is TRBJ1-1, with D perhaps matching TRBD1 (5 bases). Trimming left V 2 bases short and J 3 bases short, with 16 bases between. This CDR3 comprises 15 residues. Germline V CDR1 and CDR2: SQVTM, ANQGSEA. The CDR3 nucleotides read TGCAGCGTTGAAATTCTGGGAGGGGTTGACACTGAAGCTTTCTTT. Translating gives CSVEILGGVDTEAFF.

This clonotype was counted many times. CDR3 nucleotide sequence: TGTGCCAGCAGCCAGGGTGGGGAGACCCAGTACTTC. Protein: CASSQGGETQYF. The genes are TRBV7-9 and TRBJ2-5; tentative D call: TRBD1 (5 bases). CDR1 is SEHNR and CDR2 is FQNEAQ in the germline V gene (reference sequence). The CDR3 spans 12 residues. Trimming cost V 5 bases and J 5 bases, with 9 bases left between them. Full variable domain (rest looked up from reference TRBV7-9 and TRBJ2-5): DTGVSQNPRHKITKRGQNVTFRCDPISEHNRLYWYRQTLGQGPEFLTYFQNEAQLEKSRLLSDRFSAERPKGSFSTLEIQRTEQGDSAMYLCASSQGGETQYFGPGTRLLVL.

This clonotype was seen at least ten times. This sequence joins TRBV7-8 and TRBJ2-5, with D perhaps TRBD1 (6 bases). This CDR3 spans 15 amino acids. Trimming left V 1 base short and J 4 bases short, with 13 bases between. The germline gives CDR1 SGHVS, CDR2 FQNEAQ. The chain's CDR3 is CASSLVGGESETQYF. Here the CDR3 DNA reads TGTGCCAGCAGCTTAGTTGGGGGCGAGTCAGAGACCCAGTACTTC.

The genes are TRBV6-1 and TRBJ2-7, with 13 bases aligning to TRBD2. The CDR3 is made up of 19 amino acids. Per germline, CDR1 MNHNS and CDR2 SASEGT. Unmatched junction bases numbered 13, after V lost 3 bases and J lost 2 bases. The CDR3 DNA reads TGTGCCAGCAGTGACAGACCCGGGACTAGCGGGACCCCAACCTACGAGCAGTACTTC. As protein: CASSDRPGTSGTPTYEQYF.

This clonotype has ten or more counts. The CDR3 protein is CASSRAVDYEQYF. In DNA, the CDR3 is TGTGCCAGCAGCCGCGCCGTTGACTACGAGCAGTACTTC. The genes are TRBV7-6 and TRBJ2-7; D gene unclear. The length of the CDR3 is 13 residues. V shed 5 bases and J shed 3 bases, with 11 bases lying between them. Germline V lookup: CDR1 SGHVS, CDR2 FNYEAQ.

This clonotype was seen ten or more times. The gene calls are TRBV11-3 and TRBJ2-2; D not resolved. Germline assignment: CDR1 SGHNT and CDR2 YENEEA. V was shortened by 4 bases and J by 7 bases, with 13 bases between the two germline ends. The CDR3 totals 14 residues. CDR3 in DNA: TGTGCCAGCAGCTCACCAGCCGGCAGCGGGGAGCTGTTTTTT. Residues: CASSSPAGSGELFF.

This clonotype has ten or more counts. The V and J genes are TRBV7-2 and TRBJ2-1; tentatively, D is TRBD1 (6 bases). Deletions cut 8 bases from V and 7 bases from J, with 15 bases between. Germline V gene sequence: CDR1 SGHTA, CDR2 FQGNSA. The CDR3 has 13 residues. Here the CDR3 reads CASLTGTGNEQFF. The CDR3 nucleotides read TGTGCCAGCTTAACAGGGACGGGGAATGAGCAGTTCTTC.

In this sample, this clonotype turned up many times. The CDR3 loop is CASSPRIGGNIQYF. CDR3 bases: TGTGCCAGCTCACCGCGAATCGGAGGAAACATTCAGTACTTC. The chain combines TRBV18 with TRBJ2-4; a possible D gene is TRBD2 (5 bases). This CDR3 spans 14 amino acids. Trimming pared 3 bases from V and 6 bases from J, leaving 12 bases between. The germline gives CDR1 KGHSH, CDR2 LQKENI.

This clonotype was detected a few times. This sequence joins TRBV30 and TRBJ2-1; D ambiguous. Germline V lookup: CDR1 GTSNPN, CDR2 SVGIG (reference sequence). The CDR3 runs 14 residues. Trimming left V 1 base short and J 4 bases short, with 11 bases between. The DNA of the CDR3 is TGTGCCTGGAGTGCCGGACCCATTTACAATGAGCAGTTCTTC. It specifies CAWSAGPIYNEQFF.

There are many counts of this clonotype. The CDR3 protein is CASSSNRGGLSYNEQFF. In DNA, the CDR3 is TGTGCCAGCAGTTCTAATCGAGGGGGGCTATCCTACAATGAGCAGTTCTTC. The chain couples TRBV12-3 or TRBV12-4 to TRBJ2-1, with D perhaps TRBD1 or TRBD2 (6 bases each). Trimming left V 4 bases short and J 1 base short, with 17 bases between. The CDR3 extends over 17 amino acids.

This clonotype was recorded many times. The genes are TRBV19 and TRBJ1-5; D is perhaps TRBD1 (6 bases). V lost 7 bases to trimming and J lost 0 bases, with 10 bases between them. Germline V gives CDR1 LNHDA, CDR2 SQIVND (reference sequence). The CDR3 sequence is 14 residues long. The CDR3 region has the DNA TGTGCCAGTAAAGGGACAAATAGCAATCAGCCCCAGCATTTT. The encoded protein is CASKGTNSNQPQHF.

This clonotype came up many times. CDR3 nucleotides: TGCAGTGCTAGAGATAGCGGGGGCTCCTACAATGAGCAGTTCTTC. Protein sequence: CSARDSGGSYNEQFF. This chain connects TRBV20-1 to TRBJ2-1; 9 bases align to TRBD2. CDR1 and CDR2 (germline): DFQATT, SNEGSKA (reference sequence). This CDR3 has 15 amino acids. The ends lost 0 bases at V and 0 bases at J; junction bases unmatched: 0.

This clonotype has a count of ten or more. V is TRBV7-9 and J is TRBJ2-4, with D unresolved. CDR1 is SEHNR and CDR2 is FQNEAQ in the germline V gene (reference sequence). Trimming shortened V by 10 bases and J by 5 bases, and 9 bases separated the two germline ends. There are 11 residues in the CDR3. CDR3 in amino acids: CAMSGQNIQYF. The CDR3 nucleotides are TGTGCCATGTCCGGCCAAAACATTCAGTACTTC.

This clonotype was seen repeatedly, ten times or more. This chain links TRBV24-1 with TRBJ2-5; D is undetermined. The germline gives CDR1 KGHDR, CDR2 SFDVKD. This CDR3 has 13 residues. Trimming removed 7 bases from V and 4 bases from J, with 12 bases in between. The CDR3 region has the DNA TGTGCCACCAGGGAGACGGGTGGAGAGACCCAGTACTTC. Protein sequence: CATRETGGETQYF.

This clonotype was observed many times. The gene calls are TRBV7-3 and TRBJ2-1; 15 bases are shared with TRBD2. J lost 8 bases, V lost 4 bases, and 6 bases had no gene match. The CDR3 runs to 16 residues. The V gene's germline CDR1 is SGHTA and CDR2 FQGTGA. The CDR3 region is CASSSGLAGGGYEQFF. Written as DNA, the CDR3 is TGTGCCAGCAGCTCGGGACTAGCGGGAGGAGGGTATGAGCAGTTCTTC. The full variable domain, its missing parts supplied by reference TRBV7-3 and TRBJ2-1, is GAGVSQTPSNKVTEKGKYVELRCDPISGHTALYWYRQSLGQGPEFLIYFQGTGAADDSGLPNDRFFAVRPEGSVSTLKIQRTERGDSAVYLCASSSGLAGGGYEQFFGPGTRLTVL.

Ten or more counts support this clonotype. This sequence joins TRBV13 and TRBJ2-7; 8 positions agree with TRBD2. The germline V gene encodes CDR1 PRHDT and CDR2 FYEKMQ (reference sequence). This CDR3 has 13 residues. J gave up 3 bases and V 3 bases, and 1 base lay outside the gene matches. CDR3 protein: CASSFGTSYEQYV. For the CDR3, the DNA is TGTGCCAGCAGCTTCGGGACTAGCTACGAGCAGTACGTC.

This clonotype appeared many times. The CDR3 bases are TGCAGTGCTAGCGGTCGGGGCTATGGCTACACCTTC. As protein: CSASGRGYGYTF. The chain couples TRBV20-1 to TRBJ1-2; D ambiguous. The CDR3 runs to 12 residues. Germline V gene data show CDR1 as DFQATT and CDR2 as SNEGSKA (reference sequence). V was clipped by 3 bases and J by 4 bases, with 9 bases between them.

This clonotype was counted ten times or more. The chain carries TRBV20-1 and TRBJ2-2, with D maybe TRBD2 (6 bases). The V gene's germline CDR1 is DFQATT and CDR2 SNEGSKA (reference sequence). The CDR3 extends over 14 amino acids. V was trimmed by 2 bases and J by 6 bases, leaving 13 bases between them. The CDR3: CSARFSGEAGELFF. Here the CDR3 DNA reads TGCAGTGCTAGATTTTCCGGGGAGGCCGGGGAGCTGTTTTTT.

This clonotype was counted ten times or more. The chain is built from TRBV7-6 and TRBJ2-5; D gene uncertain. CDR1 SGHVS and CDR2 FNYEAQ come from the germline V gene. With 8 bases removed from V and 5 bases from J, the gap between germline ends came to 9 bases. The CDR3 has 11 amino acids. CDR3 sequence reads: CASRRGETQYF. CDR3 coding DNA: TGTGCCAGCCGTCGCGGCGAGACCCAGTACTTC.

The chain joins TRBV6-5 to TRBJ2-2; 7 nucleotides align to TRBD2. Germline CDR1 MNHEY, CDR2 SVGAGI. Trimming removed 0 bases from V and 5 bases from J; junction bases left unmatched: 6. This CDR3 has 16 amino acids. The CDR3 region is CASSYSRAGRTGELFF. CDR3 sequence (DNA): TGTGCCAGCAGTTACTCCCGAGCGGGGCGGACCGGGGAGCTGTTTTTT.

This clonotype was seen many times. This chain joins TRBV7-8 and TRBJ2-3; perhaps TRBD2 as D (6 bases). Per the germline V gene, CDR1 is SGHVS and CDR2 is FQNEAQ. The CDR3 extends over 15 amino acids. The V and J ends lost 7 bases and 4 bases respectively, with 18 bases between them. This CDR3 is CASTQLASPADTQYF. In DNA form, the CDR3 reads TGTGCCAGCACCCAACTAGCTTCCCCGGCAGATACGCAGTATTTT. Combining the CDR3 with reference TRBV7-8 and TRBJ2-3 gives the whole variable domain GAGVSQSPRYKVAKRGQDVALRCDPISGHVSLFWYQQALGQGPEFLTYFQNEAQLDKSGLPSDRFFAERPEGSVSTLKIQRTQQEDSAVYLCASTQLASPADTQYFGPGTRLTVL.

V usage is TRBV11-3 and J usage is TRBJ2-7, with D maybe TRBD1 (6 bases). This CDR3 is built from 15 residues. CDR1 is SGHNT, CDR2 YENEEA, per germline. The ends were cut back, 0 bases at V and 1 base at J, with 10 bases in the middle. CDR3 residues: CASSLEPGQSYEQYF. The DNA of the CDR3 is TGTGCCAGCAGCTTAGAACCGGGACAATCCTACGAGCAGTACTTC.

This clonotype appeared many times. The chain uses TRBV6-5 and TRBJ2-3; no clear D. V shed 0 bases and J shed 6 bases, with 13 bases lying between them. This CDR3 comprises 15 residues. Germline V gives CDR1 MNHEY, CDR2 SVGAGI. The CDR3 protein is CASSYSRLLGDTQYF. The CDR3 DNA reads as TGTGCCAGCAGTTACTCGAGGCTCCTGGGGGATACGCAGTATTTT.

This clonotype was observed at least ten times. The rearrangement uses TRBV14 and TRBJ2-7; unclear D gene. CDR3 length: 13 residues. CDR1 is SGHDN and CDR2 is FVKESK in the germline V gene. V was shortened by 4 bases and J by 3 bases, with 10 bases between the two germline ends. The CDR3 nucleotides read TGTGCCAGCAGCCCCGGGTTCTACTACGAGCAGTACTTC. It codes for CASSPGFYYEQYF.

This clonotype was picked up many times. The chain recombines TRBV9 with TRBJ2-5; D unclear. V lost 0 bases and J lost 4, with 13 bases in between. Germline values: CDR1 SGDLS, CDR2 YYNGEE. CDR3 size: 15 residues. For the CDR3, the DNA is TGTGCCAGCAGCGTAGCTGTTTCTAAGGGAGAGACCCAGTACTTC. Translated, it gives CASSVAVSKGETQYF.

This clonotype appeared a single time. Since a much larger clone is just one base distant, this may be a read error. This sequence joins TRBV5-1 and TRBJ2-1; unclear D gene. Germline V gene sequence: CDR1 SGHRS, CDR2 YFSETQ. The CDR3 consists of 14 residues. As DNA, the CDR3 is TGCGCCAGCAGCGCCCCGAGCTCCTACCATGAGCAGTTCTTC. It yields the protein CASSAPSSYHEQFF. The full variable domain, completed using reference TRBV5-1 and TRBJ2-1, is KAGVTQTPRYLIKTRGQQVTLSCSPISGHRSVSWYQQTPGQGLQFLFEYFSETQRNKGNFPGRFSGRQFSNSRSEMNVSTLELGDSALYLCASSAPSSYHEQFFGPGTRLTVL.

The table lists this clonotype with many counts. This chain connects TRBV12-3 or TRBV12-4 to TRBJ2-3; possibly TRBD2 for D (5 bases). V lost 6 bases and J 3 bases, leaving 10 bases between the germline ends. There are 13 residues in the CDR3. CDR3 amino acids: CASSPGNTDTQYF. For the CDR3, the DNA is TGTGCCAGCAGCCCGGGGAATACAGATACGCAGTATTTT.